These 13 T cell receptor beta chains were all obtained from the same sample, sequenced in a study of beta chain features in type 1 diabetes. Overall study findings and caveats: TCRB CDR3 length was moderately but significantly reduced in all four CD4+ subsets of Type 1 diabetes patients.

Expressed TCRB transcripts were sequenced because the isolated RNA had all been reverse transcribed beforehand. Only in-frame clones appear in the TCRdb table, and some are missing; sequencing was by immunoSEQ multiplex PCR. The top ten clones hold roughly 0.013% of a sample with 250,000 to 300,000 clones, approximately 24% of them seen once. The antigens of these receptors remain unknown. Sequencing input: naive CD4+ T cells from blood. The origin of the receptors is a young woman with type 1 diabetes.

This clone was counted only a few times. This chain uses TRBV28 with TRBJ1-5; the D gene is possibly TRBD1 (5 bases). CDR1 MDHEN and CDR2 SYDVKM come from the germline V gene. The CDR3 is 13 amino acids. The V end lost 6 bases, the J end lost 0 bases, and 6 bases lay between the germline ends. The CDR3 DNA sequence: TGTGCCAGCAGGACAGATAGCAATCAGCCCCAGCATTTT. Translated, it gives CASRTDSNQPQHF.

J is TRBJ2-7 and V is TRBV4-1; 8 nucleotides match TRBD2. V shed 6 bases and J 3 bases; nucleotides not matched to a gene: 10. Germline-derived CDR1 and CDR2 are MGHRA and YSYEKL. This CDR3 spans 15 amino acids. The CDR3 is CASRWVTGGDYEQYF. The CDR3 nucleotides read TGCGCCAGCAGATGGGTGACGGGAGGGGACTACGAGCAGTACTTC.

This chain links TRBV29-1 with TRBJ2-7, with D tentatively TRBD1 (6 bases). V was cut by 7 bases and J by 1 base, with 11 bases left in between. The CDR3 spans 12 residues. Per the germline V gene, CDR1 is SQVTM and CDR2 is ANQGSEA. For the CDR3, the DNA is TGCAGCGGAGAGGACAGTTCCTACGAGCAGTACTTC. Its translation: CSGEDSSYEQYF.

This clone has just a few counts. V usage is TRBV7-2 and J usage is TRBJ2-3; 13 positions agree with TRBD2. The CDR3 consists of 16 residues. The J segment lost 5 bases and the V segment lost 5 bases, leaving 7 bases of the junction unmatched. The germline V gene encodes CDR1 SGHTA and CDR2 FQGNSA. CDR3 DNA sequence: TGTGCCAGCAGCCCCAGGACTAGCGGGAGAGGAGATACGCAGTATTTT. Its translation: CASSPRTSGRGDTQYF.

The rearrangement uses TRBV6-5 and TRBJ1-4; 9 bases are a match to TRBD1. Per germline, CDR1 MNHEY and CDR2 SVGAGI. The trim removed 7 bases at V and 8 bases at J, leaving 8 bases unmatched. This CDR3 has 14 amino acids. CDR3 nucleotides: TGTGCCAGCATGGGGACAGGGTGGGGCGAAAAACTGTTTTTT. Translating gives CASMGTGWGEKLFF.

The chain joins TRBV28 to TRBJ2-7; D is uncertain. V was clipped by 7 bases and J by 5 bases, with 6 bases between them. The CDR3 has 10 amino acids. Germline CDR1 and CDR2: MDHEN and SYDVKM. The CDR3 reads CASKSDEQYF. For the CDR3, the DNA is TGTGCCAGCAAGAGTGACGAGCAGTACTTC.

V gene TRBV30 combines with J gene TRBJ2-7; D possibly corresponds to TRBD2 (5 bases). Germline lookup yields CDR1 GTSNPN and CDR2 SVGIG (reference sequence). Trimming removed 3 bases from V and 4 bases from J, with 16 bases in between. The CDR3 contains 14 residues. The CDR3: CAWSPSGLVYEQYF. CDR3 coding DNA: TGTGCCTGGAGCCCGTCGGGGTTGGTTTACGAGCAGTACTTC.

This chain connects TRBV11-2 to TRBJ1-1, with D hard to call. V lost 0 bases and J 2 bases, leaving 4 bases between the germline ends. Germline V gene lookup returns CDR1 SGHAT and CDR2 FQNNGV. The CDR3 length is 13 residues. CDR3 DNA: TGTGCCAGCAGCTTAGAACTCAACACTGAAGCTTTCTTT. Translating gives CASSLELNTEAFF.

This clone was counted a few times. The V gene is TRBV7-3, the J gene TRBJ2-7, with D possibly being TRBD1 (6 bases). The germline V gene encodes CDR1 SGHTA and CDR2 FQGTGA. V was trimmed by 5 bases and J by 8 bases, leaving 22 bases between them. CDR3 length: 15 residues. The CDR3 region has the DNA TGTGCCAGCAGCCCACTGGGGGCACCCGGGGCTCAGCAGTACTTC. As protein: CASSPLGAPGAQQYF.

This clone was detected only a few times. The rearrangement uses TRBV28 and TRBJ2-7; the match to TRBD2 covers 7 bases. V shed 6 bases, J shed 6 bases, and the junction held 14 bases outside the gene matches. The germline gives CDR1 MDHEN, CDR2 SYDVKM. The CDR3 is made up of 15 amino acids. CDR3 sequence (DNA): TGTGCCAGCAGGCTACCCCAGGGCGGGAGAGCCGAGCAGTACTTC. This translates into CASRLPQGGRAEQYF.

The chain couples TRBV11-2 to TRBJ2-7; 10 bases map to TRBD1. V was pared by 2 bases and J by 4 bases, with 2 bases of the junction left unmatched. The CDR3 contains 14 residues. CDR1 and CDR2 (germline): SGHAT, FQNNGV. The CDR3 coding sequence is TGTGCCAGCAGCTTATGGGACAGGGGATACGAGCAGTACTTC. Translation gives CASSLWDRGYEQYF.

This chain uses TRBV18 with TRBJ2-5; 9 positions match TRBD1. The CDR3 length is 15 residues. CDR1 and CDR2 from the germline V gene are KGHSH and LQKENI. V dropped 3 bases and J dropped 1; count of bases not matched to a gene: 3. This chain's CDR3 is CASSPRTGAQETQYF. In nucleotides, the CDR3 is TGTGCCAGCTCACCGAGGACAGGGGCCCAAGAGACCCAGTACTTC.

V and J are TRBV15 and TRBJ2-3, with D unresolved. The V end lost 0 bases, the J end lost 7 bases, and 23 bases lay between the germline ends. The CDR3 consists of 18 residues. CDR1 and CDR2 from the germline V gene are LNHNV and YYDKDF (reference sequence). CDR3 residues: CATSRDNRGYPWRHTQYF. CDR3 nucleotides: TGTGCCACCAGCAGAGATAATCGAGGTTACCCTTGGCGTCATACGCAGTATTTT. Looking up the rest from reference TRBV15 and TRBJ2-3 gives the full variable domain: DAMVIQNPRYQVTQFGKPVTLSCSQTLNHNVMYWYQQKSSQAPKLLFHYYDKDFNNEADTPDNFQSRRPNTSFCFLDIRSPGLGDTAMYLCATSRDNRGYPWRHTQYFGPGTRLTVL.